This TCR beta chain is from a study of response to subunit inactivated influenza vaccine. Findings and caveats of the study: New T cells are recruited in small numbers by each seasonal influenza vaccination, according to the authors' suggestion.

This clonotype was seen many times. Its target is not known. One entry per CDR3 protein results from TCRdb running MiXCR on the RT-PCR reads. Counted here are 500,000 to 600,000 distinct CDR3 sequences, over 10% occurring once; the ten biggest clones make up around 14%. The CDR3 runs to 13 residues. The V gene lost 5 bases and the J gene lost 6 bases, with 17 bases spanning the gap. Looked up from germline, CDR1 is SQVTM and CDR2 is ANQGSEA. V usage is TRBV29-1 and J usage is TRBJ2-7; D might be TRBD2 (5 bases). The receptor was isolated from a middle-aged man who received an inactivated influenza vaccine. This material consisted of PBMCs from blood, taken 35 to 45 days after vaccination. The CDR3 nucleotides read TGCAGCGTTAAGGCAGGACTCGCCGGCGAGCAGTACTTC. This encodes CSVKAGLAGEQYF.